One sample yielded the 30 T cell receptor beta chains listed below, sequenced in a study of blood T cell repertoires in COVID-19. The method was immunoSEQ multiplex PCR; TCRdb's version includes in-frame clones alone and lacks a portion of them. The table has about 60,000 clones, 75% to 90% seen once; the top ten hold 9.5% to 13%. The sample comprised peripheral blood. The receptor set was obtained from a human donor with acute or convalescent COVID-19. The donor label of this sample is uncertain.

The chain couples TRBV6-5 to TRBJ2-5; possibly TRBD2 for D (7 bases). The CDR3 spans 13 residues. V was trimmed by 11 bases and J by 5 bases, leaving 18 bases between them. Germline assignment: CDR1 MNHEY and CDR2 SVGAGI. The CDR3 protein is CASRPGGGETQYF. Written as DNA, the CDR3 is TGTGCCTCCAGGCCGGGGGGCGGGGAGACCCAGTACTTC.

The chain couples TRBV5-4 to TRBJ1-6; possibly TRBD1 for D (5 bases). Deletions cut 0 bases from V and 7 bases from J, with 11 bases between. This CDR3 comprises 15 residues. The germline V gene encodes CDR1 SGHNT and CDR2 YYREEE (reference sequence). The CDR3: CASSLARQPNSPLHF. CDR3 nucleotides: TGTGCCAGCAGCTTGGCCCGACAGCCAAATTCACCCCTCCACTTT. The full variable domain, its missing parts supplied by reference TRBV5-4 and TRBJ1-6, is ETGVTQSPTHLIKTRGQQVTLRCSSQSGHNTVSWYQQALGQGPQFIFQYYREEENGRGNFPPRFSGLQFPNYSSELNVNALELDDSALYLCASSLARQPNSPLHFGNGTRLTVT.

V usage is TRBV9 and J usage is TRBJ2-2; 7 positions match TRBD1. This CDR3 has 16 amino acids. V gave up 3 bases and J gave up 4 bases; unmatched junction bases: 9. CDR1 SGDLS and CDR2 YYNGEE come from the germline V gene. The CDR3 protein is CASSGAGGTSTGELFF. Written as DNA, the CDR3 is TGTGCCAGCAGCGGCGCAGGGGGTACGAGCACCGGGGAGCTGTTTTTT.

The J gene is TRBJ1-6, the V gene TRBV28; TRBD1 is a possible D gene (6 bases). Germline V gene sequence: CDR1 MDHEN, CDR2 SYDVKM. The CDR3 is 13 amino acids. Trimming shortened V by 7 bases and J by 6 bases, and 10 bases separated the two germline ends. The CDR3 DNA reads TGTGCCAGCACCGAAGGGGGTAATTCACCCCTCCACTTT. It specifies CASTEGGNSPLHF.

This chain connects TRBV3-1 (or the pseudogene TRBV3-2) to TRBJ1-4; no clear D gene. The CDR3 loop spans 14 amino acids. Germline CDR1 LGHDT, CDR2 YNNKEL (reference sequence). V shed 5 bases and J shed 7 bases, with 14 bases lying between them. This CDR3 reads CASSVRGLREKLFF. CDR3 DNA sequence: TGTGCCAGCAGCGTACGAGGATTGCGTGAAAAACTGTTTTTT.

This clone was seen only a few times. CDR3 sequence: CAWSPPLTEAFF. CDR3 sequence (DNA): TGTGCCTGGAGTCCCCCGTTAACTGAAGCTTTCTTT. This chain connects TRBV30 to TRBJ1-1; no definite D call. The ends were cut back, 2 bases at V and 5 bases at J, with 9 bases in the middle. The CDR3 is 12 residues long. CDR1 GTSNPN and CDR2 SVGIG come from the germline V gene (reference sequence). Based on the CDR3 plus reference TRBV30 and TRBJ1-1, the full variable domain is SQTIHQWPATLVQPVGSPLSLECTVEGTSNPNLYWYRQAAGRGLQLLFYSVGIGQISSEVPQNLSASRPQDRQFILSSKKLLLSDSGFYLCAWSPPLTEAFFGQGTRLTVV.

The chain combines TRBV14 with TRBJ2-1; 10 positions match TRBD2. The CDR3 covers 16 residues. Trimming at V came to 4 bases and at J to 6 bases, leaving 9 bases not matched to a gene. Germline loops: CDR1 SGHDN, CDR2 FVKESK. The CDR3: CASSPTWTSGTNEQFF. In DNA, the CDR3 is TGTGCCAGCAGCCCCACCTGGACTAGCGGTACCAATGAGCAGTTCTTC.

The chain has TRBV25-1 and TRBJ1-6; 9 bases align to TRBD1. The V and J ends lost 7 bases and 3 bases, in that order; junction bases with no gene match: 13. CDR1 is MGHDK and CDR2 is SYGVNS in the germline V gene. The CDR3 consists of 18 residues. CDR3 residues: CASKVRRTGEYYNSPLHF. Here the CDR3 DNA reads TGTGCCAGCAAGGTCCGGAGGACAGGGGAATACTATAATTCACCCCTCCACTTT.

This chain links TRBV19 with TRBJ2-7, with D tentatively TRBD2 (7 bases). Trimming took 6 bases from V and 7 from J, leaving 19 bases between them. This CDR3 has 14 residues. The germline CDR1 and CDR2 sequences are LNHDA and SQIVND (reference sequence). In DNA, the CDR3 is TGTGCCAGTAGCCCTATTGAGGGGGGGACGGAGCAGTACTTC. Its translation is CASSPIEGGTEQYF. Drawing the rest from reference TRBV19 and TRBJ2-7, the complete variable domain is DGGITQSPKYLFRKEGQNVTLSCEQNLNHDAMYWYRQDPGQGLRLIYYSQIVNDFQKGDIAEGYSVSREKKESFPLTVTSAQKNPTAFYLCASSPIEGGTEQYFGPGTRLTVT.

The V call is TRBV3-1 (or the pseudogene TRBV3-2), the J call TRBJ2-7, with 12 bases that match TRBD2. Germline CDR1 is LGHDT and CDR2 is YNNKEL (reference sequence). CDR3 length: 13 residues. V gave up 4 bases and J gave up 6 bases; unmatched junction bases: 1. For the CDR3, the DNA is TGTGCCAGCAGCCGGACTAGCGGGGTCGAGCAGTACGTC. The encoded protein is CASSRTSGVEQYV.

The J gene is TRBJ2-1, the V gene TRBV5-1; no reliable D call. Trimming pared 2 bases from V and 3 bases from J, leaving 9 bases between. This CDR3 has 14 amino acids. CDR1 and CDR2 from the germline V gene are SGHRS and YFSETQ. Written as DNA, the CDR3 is TGCGCCAGCAGCTTCCTCGGCGGCTACAATGAGCAGTTCTTC. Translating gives CASSFLGGYNEQFF. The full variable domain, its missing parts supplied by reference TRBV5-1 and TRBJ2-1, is KAGVTQTPRYLIKTRGQQVTLSCSPISGHRSVSWYQQTPGQGLQFLFEYFSETQRNKGNFPGRFSGRQFSNSRSEMNVSTLELGDSALYLCASSFLGGYNEQFFGPGTRLTVL.

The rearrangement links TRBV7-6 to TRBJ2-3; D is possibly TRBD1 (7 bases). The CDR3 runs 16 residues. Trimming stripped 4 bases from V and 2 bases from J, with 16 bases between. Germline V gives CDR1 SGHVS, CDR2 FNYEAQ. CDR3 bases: TGTGCCAGCAGCTCAGGGGGGCGGGCGTTCACAGATACGCAGTATTTT. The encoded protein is CASSSGGRAFTDTQYF.

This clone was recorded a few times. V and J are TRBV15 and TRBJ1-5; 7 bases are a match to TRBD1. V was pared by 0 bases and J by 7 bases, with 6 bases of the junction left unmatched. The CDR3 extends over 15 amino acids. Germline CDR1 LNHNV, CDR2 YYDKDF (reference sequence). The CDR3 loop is CATSRDRAGGQPQHF. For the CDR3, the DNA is TGTGCCACCAGCAGAGATCGGGCAGGGGGACAGCCCCAGCATTTT.

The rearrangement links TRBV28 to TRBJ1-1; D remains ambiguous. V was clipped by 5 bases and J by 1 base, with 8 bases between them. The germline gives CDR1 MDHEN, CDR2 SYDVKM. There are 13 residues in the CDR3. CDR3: CASSEAANTEAFF. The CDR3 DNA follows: TGTGCCAGCAGTGAGGCCGCGAACACTGAAGCTTTCTTT.

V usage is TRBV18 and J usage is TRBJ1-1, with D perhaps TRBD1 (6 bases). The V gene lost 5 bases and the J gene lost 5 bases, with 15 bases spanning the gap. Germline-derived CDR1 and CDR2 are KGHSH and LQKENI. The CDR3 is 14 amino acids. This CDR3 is CASSAIGRGTEAFF. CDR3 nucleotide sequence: TGTGCCAGCTCAGCAATCGGCAGGGGAACTGAAGCTTTCTTT.

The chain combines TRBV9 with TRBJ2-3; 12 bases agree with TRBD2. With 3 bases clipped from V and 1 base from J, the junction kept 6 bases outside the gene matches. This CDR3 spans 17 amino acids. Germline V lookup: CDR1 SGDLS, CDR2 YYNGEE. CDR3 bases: TGTGCCAGCAGCGAGACTAGCGGGAGTTTTGGCACAGATACGCAGTATTTT. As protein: CASSETSGSFGTDTQYF.

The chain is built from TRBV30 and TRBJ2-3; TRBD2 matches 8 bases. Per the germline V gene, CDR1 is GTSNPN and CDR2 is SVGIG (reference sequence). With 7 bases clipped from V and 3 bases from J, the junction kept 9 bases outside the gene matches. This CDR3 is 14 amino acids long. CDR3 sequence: CALGLAVKTDTQYF. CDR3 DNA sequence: TGTGCCTTAGGACTAGCTGTTAAAACAGATACGCAGTATTTT.

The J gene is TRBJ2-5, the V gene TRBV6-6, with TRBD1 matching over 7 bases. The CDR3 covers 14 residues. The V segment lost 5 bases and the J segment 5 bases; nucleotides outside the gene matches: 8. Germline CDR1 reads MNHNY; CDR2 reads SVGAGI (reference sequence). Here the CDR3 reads CASSIGQARETQYF. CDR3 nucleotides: TGTGCCAGCAGTATAGGACAGGCCAGGGAGACCCAGTACTTC.

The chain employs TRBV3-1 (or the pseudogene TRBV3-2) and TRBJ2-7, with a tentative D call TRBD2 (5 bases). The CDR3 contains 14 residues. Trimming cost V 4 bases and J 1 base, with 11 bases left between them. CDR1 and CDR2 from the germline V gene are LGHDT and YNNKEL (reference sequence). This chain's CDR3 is CASSRSGGSYEQYF. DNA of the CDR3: TGTGCCAGCAGCCGCAGCGGCGGTTCCTACGAGCAGTACTTC.

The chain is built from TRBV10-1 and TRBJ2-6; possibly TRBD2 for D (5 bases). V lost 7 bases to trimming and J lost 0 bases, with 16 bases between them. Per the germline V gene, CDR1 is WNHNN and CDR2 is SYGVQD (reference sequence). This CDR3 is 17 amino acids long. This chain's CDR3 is CASKKVARLSGANVLTF. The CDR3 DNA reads TGCGCCAGCAAAAAAGTAGCGAGACTCTCTGGGGCCAACGTCCTGACTTTC.

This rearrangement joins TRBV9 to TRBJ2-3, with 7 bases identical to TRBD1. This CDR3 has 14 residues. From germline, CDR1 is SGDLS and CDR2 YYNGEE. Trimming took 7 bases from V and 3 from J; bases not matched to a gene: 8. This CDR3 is CASGPGQQTDTQYF. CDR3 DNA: TGTGCCAGCGGACCGGGACAGCAGACAGATACGCAGTATTTT.

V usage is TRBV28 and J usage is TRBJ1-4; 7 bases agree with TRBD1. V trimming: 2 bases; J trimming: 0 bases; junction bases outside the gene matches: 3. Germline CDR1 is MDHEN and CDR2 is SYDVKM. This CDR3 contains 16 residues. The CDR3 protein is CASSLRGLATNEKLFF. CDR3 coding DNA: TGTGCCAGCAGTTTAAGGGGGCTTGCAACTAATGAAAAACTGTTTTTT.

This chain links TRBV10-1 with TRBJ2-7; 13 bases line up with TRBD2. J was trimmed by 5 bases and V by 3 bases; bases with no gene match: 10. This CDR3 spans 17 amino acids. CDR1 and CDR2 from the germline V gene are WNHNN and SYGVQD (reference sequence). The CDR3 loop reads CASSDSWTSGSFDEQYF. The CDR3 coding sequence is TGCGCCAGCAGTGATTCCTGGACTAGCGGGAGTTTCGACGAGCAGTACTTC.

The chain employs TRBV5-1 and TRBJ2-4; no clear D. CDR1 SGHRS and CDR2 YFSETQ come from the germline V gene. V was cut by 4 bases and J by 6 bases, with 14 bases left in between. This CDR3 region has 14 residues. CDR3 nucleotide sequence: TGCGCCAGCAGCGGTTCGGGTTTGGTAAACATTCAGTACTTC. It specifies CASSGSGLVNIQYF. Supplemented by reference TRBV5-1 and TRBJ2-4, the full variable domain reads KAGVTQTPRYLIKTRGQQVTLSCSPISGHRSVSWYQQTPGQGLQFLFEYFSETQRNKGNFPGRFSGRQFSNSRSEMNVSTLELGDSALYLCASSGSGLVNIQYFGAGTRLSVL.

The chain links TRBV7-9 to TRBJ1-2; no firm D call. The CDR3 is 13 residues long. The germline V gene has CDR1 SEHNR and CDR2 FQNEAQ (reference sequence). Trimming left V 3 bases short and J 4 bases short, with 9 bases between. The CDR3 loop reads CASSLTEFYGYTF. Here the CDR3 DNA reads TGTGCCAGCAGCTTGACGGAGTTCTATGGCTACACCTTC.

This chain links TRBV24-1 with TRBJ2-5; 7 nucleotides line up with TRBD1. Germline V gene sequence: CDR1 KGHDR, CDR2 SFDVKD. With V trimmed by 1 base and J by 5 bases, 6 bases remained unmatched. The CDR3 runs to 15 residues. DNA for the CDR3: TGTGCCACCAGTGATTTAAGAGGGGGCGTCGAGACCCAGTACTTC. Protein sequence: CATSDLRGGVETQYF.

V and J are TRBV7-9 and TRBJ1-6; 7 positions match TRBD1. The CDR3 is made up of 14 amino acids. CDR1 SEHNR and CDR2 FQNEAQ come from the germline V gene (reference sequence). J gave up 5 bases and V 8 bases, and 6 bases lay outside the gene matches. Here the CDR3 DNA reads TGTGCCAGCCGATACGGACAGGATAATTCACCCCTCCACTTT. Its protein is CASRYGQDNSPLHF.

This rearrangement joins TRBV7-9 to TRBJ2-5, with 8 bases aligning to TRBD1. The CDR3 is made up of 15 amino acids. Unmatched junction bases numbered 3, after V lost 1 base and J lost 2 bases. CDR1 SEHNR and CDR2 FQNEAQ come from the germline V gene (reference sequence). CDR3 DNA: TGTGCCAGCAGCTTAGGAGGACAGGGTCAAGAGACCCAGTACTTC. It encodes CASSLGGQGQETQYF.

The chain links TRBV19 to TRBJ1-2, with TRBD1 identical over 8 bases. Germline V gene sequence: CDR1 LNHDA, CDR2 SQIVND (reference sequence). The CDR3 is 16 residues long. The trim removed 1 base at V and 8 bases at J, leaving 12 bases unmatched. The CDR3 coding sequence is TGTGCCAGTAGTATAGGGGCAGGGGGCGTTGTCGGCGGCTACACCTTC. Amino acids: CASSIGAGGVVGGYTF.

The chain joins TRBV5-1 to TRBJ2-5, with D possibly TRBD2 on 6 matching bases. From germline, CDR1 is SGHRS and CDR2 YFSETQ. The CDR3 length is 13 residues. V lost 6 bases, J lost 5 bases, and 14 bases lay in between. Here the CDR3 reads CASTGTLGETQYF. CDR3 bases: TGCGCCAGCACCGGGACTCTCGGGGAGACCCAGTACTTC.